In this sample, the clone carrying this T cell receptor beta chain turned up a few times. Its antigen is currently unknown. The sample belongs to a study of shared clonotypes between healthy human individuals. General study findings and limits: Several donors showed sharing of approximately 5% of naive CD4 clonotypes. Sampling used blood alone; tissue repertoires probably differ.

Repertoires were generated with immunoSEQ multiplex PCR, while TCRdb's copy carries only in-frame clones and drops some. The sample lists about 2.3 million clones; 80% to 95% were seen once. Trimming shortened V by 5 bases and J by 3 bases, and 23 bases separated the two germline ends. CDR3 size: 17 residues. Germline V gene sequence: CDR1 SEHNR, CDR2 FQNEAQ (reference sequence). Sequenced input: naive CD4+ T cells from PBMCs. The subset: CD45RA+ positively selected. This chain joins TRBV7-9 and TRBJ2-7; weak D call: TRBD1 (7 bases). This receptor was obtained from a man in his late teens or twenties in good health. Some clones in this sample may be carry-over from other donors' samples. CDR3 nucleotides: TGTGCCAGCAGCAACCCGGGGACCGCGGGACAGCGCTACGAGCAGTACTTC. Translated: CASSNPGTAGQRYEQYF.